Below are 25 T cell receptor beta chains sequenced from a single sample in a study of blood T cell repertoires in COVID-19 (dated by TCRdb to about 2020). Preparation of the library involved the immunoSEQ multiplex PCR assay. The immuneACCESS repertoire file appears here via TCRdb, limited to in-frame rearrangements. These files lack a portion of the clones; in checked studies, under half of the deficit traces to unresolved V genes, and the cause of the others is not known. This sample holds 250,000 to 350,000 clones; about 90% were observed only once. Approximately 2.2% of the sample goes to the ten largest clones. Sequenced material: peripheral blood. These receptors came from a man between 18 and 29 years old with active or convalescent COVID-19.

The V call is TRBV10-1, the J call TRBJ2-7; TRBD2 aligns across 9 bases. CDR1 WNHNN and CDR2 SYGVQD come from the germline V gene (reference sequence). The CDR3 has 15 amino acids. V shed 0 bases and J 6 bases; nucleotides not matched to a gene: 6. The CDR3 is CASSESTSGPSEQYF. CDR3 bases: TGCGCCAGCAGTGAGTCGACTAGCGGACCATCCGAGCAGTACTTC.

The chain couples TRBV5-1 to TRBJ1-1; weak D call: TRBD1 (5 bases). V was trimmed by 6 bases and J by 4 bases, leaving 10 bases between them. Germline CDR1 SGHRS, CDR2 YFSETQ. The CDR3 is made up of 12 amino acids. The CDR3 is CASKGEGTEAFF. CDR3 nucleotide sequence: TGCGCCAGCAAAGGGGAGGGCACTGAAGCTTTCTTT.

The V and J genes are TRBV11-2 and TRBJ1-1, with D perhaps TRBD1 (6 bases). The CDR3 is made up of 16 amino acids. Trimming removed 6 bases from V and 0 bases from J, with 17 bases in between. Germline lookup yields CDR1 SGHAT and CDR2 FQNNGV. The CDR3, as DNA: TGTGCCAGCAGTTTATACAGGGTATCTTTGAACACTGAAGCTTTCTTT. The encoded protein is CASSLYRVSLNTEAFF.

The CDR3 nucleotides are TGTGCCACCAGTGAAGGTTGGCAGGGGACAGATACGCAGTATTTT. Translated: CATSEGWQGTDTQYF. The rearrangement joins TRBV24-1 to TRBJ2-3; D perhaps matches TRBD1 (6 bases). Trimming shortened V by 4 bases and J by 3 bases, and 13 bases separated the two germline ends. The CDR3 contains 15 residues. Germline V gene sequence: CDR1 KGHDR, CDR2 SFDVKD.

This chain joins TRBV21-1 and TRBJ1-4. TRBV21-1 corresponds to a pseudogene. This CDR3 region has 14 residues. The CDR3 loop reads CASSKSGEREKLFF. CDR3 DNA: TGTGCCAGCAGCAAATCGGGGGAGCGAGAAAAACTGTTTTTT.

As concerns this clone: This sample also contains other DNA sequences that code for the same CDR3. The V gene is TRBV27, the J gene TRBJ1-5; D gene unclear. The germline V and J ends were trimmed by 6 bases and 6 bases, with 9 bases remaining between them. CDR1 and CDR2 (germline): MNHEY, SMNVEV (reference sequence). The CDR3 spans 12 residues. CDR3 coding DNA: TGTGCCAGCAGCCTTATCGGTCAGCCCCAGCATTTT. Its protein is CASSLIGQPQHF.

The chain couples TRBV6-5 to TRBJ2-1; perhaps TRBD1 as D (6 bases). From germline, CDR1 is MNHEY and CDR2 SVGAGI. This CDR3 is 14 amino acids long. Trimming shortened V by 4 bases and J by 6 bases, and 13 bases separated the two germline ends. The CDR3 DNA is TGTGCCAGCAGTTCCCCGGGACACAGCAATGAGCAGTTCTTC. Protein product: CASSSPGHSNEQFF.

J is TRBJ2-5 and V is TRBV5-6; 7 bases match TRBD1. There are 15 residues in the CDR3. The germline gives CDR1 SGHDT, CDR2 YYEEEE. With V trimmed by 1 base and J by 1 base, 4 bases remained unmatched. The CDR3 DNA follows: TGTGCCAGCAGCTTGCCGGGACAGCTCCAAGAGACCCAGTACTTC. Protein: CASSLPGQLQETQYF.

The rearrangement joins TRBV2 to TRBJ2-2, with D possibly matching TRBD1 (6 bases). The V gene lost 8 bases and the J gene lost 5 bases, with 12 bases spanning the gap. The CDR3 runs 13 residues. Germline values: CDR1 SNHLY, CDR2 FYNNEI. The CDR3, as DNA: TGTGCCAGCGAGGGTCAGGGGACCGGGGAGCTGTTTTTT. Amino acid sequence: CASEGQGTGELFF.

The chain recombines TRBV4-1 with TRBJ1-5, with a tentative D call TRBD1 (5 bases). CDR3 length: 14 amino acids. Germline V gives CDR1 MGHRA, CDR2 YSYEKL. Trimming took 1 base from V and 5 from J, leaving 9 bases between them. For the CDR3, the DNA is TGCGCCAGCAGCCAAGGGGGCGCGGATCAGCCCCAGCATTTT. Translated: CASSQGGADQPQHF.

V usage is TRBV27 and J usage is TRBJ1-5; TRBD1 is a possible D gene (5 bases). Germline V gene sequence: CDR1 MNHEY, CDR2 SMNVEV (reference sequence). Trimming took off 8 bases at V and 11 bases at J, with 19 bases between the two ends. This CDR3 has 13 residues. For the CDR3, the DNA is TGTGCCAGCGTAGCTATGAGGACGGGGGCCCAGCATTTT. Translated: CASVAMRTGAQHF.

The V and J genes are TRBV24-1 and TRBJ2-2, with 8 bases fitting TRBD1. V shed 3 bases, J shed 2 bases, and the junction held 10 bases outside the gene matches. The germline V gene encodes CDR1 KGHDR and CDR2 SFDVKD. The CDR3 sequence is 18 residues long. CDR3 amino acids: CATSDPLTGDRNTGELFF. The CDR3 DNA sequence: TGTGCCACCAGTGATCCACTGACAGGGGACAGAAACACCGGGGAGCTGTTTTTT.

The chain joins TRBV4-1 to TRBJ2-3, with 11 bases fitting TRBD2. The length of the CDR3 is 18 residues. V lost 3 bases and J lost 3; bases outside the gene matches: 11. Germline assignment: CDR1 MGHRA and CDR2 YSYEKL. The DNA for the CDR3 is TGCGCCAGCAGCCACCCCCGAGAGACTAGCGGGGTGACAGATACGCAGTATTTT. Encoded protein: CASSHPRETSGVTDTQYF.

The chain is built from TRBV7-6 and TRBJ1-2; D ambiguous. CDR3 size: 16 residues. V lost 2 bases to trimming and J lost 4 bases, with 17 bases between them. Germline-derived CDR1 and CDR2 are SGHVS and FNYEAQ. This chain's CDR3 is CASSLMAEAQAYGYTF. The CDR3 DNA follows: TGTGCCAGCAGCTTAATGGCGGAGGCCCAGGCCTATGGCTACACCTTC.

The J gene is TRBJ2-1, the V gene TRBV7-6; D is possibly TRBD2 (6 bases). CDR1 is SGHVS, CDR2 FNYEAQ, per germline. V shed 7 bases and J shed 10 bases, with 20 bases lying between them. This CDR3 is built from 14 residues. The DNA for the CDR3 is TGTGCCAGCATCCCCACGGTGACCCGGGGGGAGCAGTTCTTC. It translates to CASIPTVTRGEQFF. Using reference TRBV7-6 and TRBJ2-1 for the parts outside the CDR3, the full variable domain is GAGVSQSPRYKVTKRGQDVALRCDPISGHVSLYWYRQALGQGPEFLTYFNYEAQQDKSGLPNDRFSAERPEGSISTLTIQRTEQRDSAMYRCASIPTVTRGEQFFGPGTRLTVL.

DNA of the CDR3: TGTGCCAGCAGTCTCCTTGGGGCCAACGTCCTGACTTTC. Translated, it gives CASSLLGANVLTF. The genes are TRBV12-3 or TRBV12-4 and TRBJ2-6; D uncertain. This CDR3 is built from 13 residues. V shed 5 bases and J shed 3 bases, with 5 bases lying between them.

CDR3 protein: CASSLDYGQSNQPQHF. The CDR3 DNA is TGTGCCAGCAGCTTAGACTACGGACAGAGCAATCAGCCCCAGCATTTT. The rearrangement joins TRBV11-2 to TRBJ1-5; tentative D call: TRBD1 (6 bases). The germline CDR1 and CDR2 sequences are SGHAT and FQNNGV. Trimming cost V 0 bases and J 1 base, with 10 bases left between them. This CDR3 is 16 amino acids long. Combining the CDR3 with reference TRBV11-2 and TRBJ1-5 gives the whole variable domain EAGVAQSPRYKIIEKRQSVAFWCNPISGHATLYWYQQILGQGPKLLIQFQNNGVVDDSQLPKDRFSAERLKGVDSTLKIQPAKLEDSAVYLCASSLDYGQSNQPQHFGDGTRLSIL.

The rearrangement joins TRBV1 to TRBJ2-3; the table's D call of TRBD2 was not tested on the DNA. TRBV1 is an annotated pseudogene. This CDR3 comprises 15 residues. The CDR3 nucleotides are TGCACCAGCAGAGCGAGAGAGGGTTTAACAGATACGCAGTATTTT. Its protein is CTSRAREGLTDTQYF.

This chain uses TRBV6-5 with TRBJ2-5; D might be TRBD1 (6 bases). The ends were cut back, 0 bases at V and 4 bases at J, with 9 bases in the middle. Germline lookup yields CDR1 MNHEY and CDR2 SVGAGI. This CDR3 spans 14 amino acids. The CDR3 loop is CASSYSRQVETQYF. Here the CDR3 DNA reads TGTGCCAGCAGTTACTCTAGACAGGTAGAGACCCAGTACTTC.

This chain joins TRBV7-6 and TRBJ1-6; possibly TRBD1 for D (5 bases). The CDR3 is 14 residues long. V lost 2 bases and J 10 bases, leaving 12 bases between the germline ends. Germline CDR1 reads SGHVS; CDR2 reads FNYEAQ. The CDR3 sequence is CASSLTGALSPLHF. DNA of the CDR3: TGTGCCAGCAGCTTAACAGGAGCCCTCTCACCCCTCCACTTT.

The chain has TRBV28 and TRBJ2-1; no definite D call. With 3 bases removed from V and 5 bases from J, the gap between germline ends came to 11 bases. The CDR3 covers 14 residues. Looked up from germline, CDR1 is MDHEN and CDR2 is SYDVKM. The CDR3 coding sequence is TGTGCCAGCAGTTTGTTTCCGATAGACAATGAGCAGTTCTTC. This codes for CASSLFPIDNEQFF. The entire variable domain, with the rest obtained from reference TRBV28 and TRBJ2-1, is as follows: DVKVTQSSRYLVKRTGEKVFLECVQDMDHENMFWYRQDPGLGLRLIYFSYDVKMKEKGDIPEGYSVSREKKERFSLILESASTNQTSMYLCASSLFPIDNEQFFGPGTRLTVL.

V is TRBV18 and J is TRBJ1-1; the match to TRBD1 covers 9 bases. CDR3 length: 15 residues. The ends lost 4 bases at V and 1 base at J; junction bases unmatched: 4. The germline V gene has CDR1 KGHSH and CDR2 LQKENI. The CDR3 DNA reads TGTGCCAGCTCACGAGGGACAGGGCAGAACACTGAAGCTTTCTTT. Residues: CASSRGTGQNTEAFF.

The genes are TRBV24-1 and TRBJ1-5; no firm D call. Trimming took off 4 bases at V and 6 bases at J, with 9 bases between the two ends. The germline CDR1 and CDR2 sequences are KGHDR and SFDVKD. The CDR3 is 13 amino acids. The CDR3 sequence is CATSEVPGQPQHF. The CDR3 DNA is TGTGCCACCAGTGAGGTGCCGGGTCAGCCCCAGCATTTT.

This clone has only a few counts. For the CDR3, the DNA is TGTGCCAGCAGTTATTCCGGGGGTTCGGAGACCCAGTACTTC. It specifies CASSYSGGSETQYF. The chain links TRBV6-2 or TRBV6-3 to TRBJ2-5; tentatively, D is TRBD2 (6 bases). Germline V lookup: CDR1 MNHEY, CDR2 SVGEGT. The CDR3 runs to 14 residues. The germline V and J ends were trimmed by 3 bases and 5 bases, with 13 bases remaining between them.

For the CDR3, the DNA is TGTGCCAGCAGTCGGGGGTCACCCCTCCACTTT. Its protein product is CASSRGSPLHF. V gene TRBV6-2 or TRBV6-3 combines with J gene TRBJ1-6, with D maybe TRBD1 (5 bases). V gave up 5 bases and J gave up 10 bases, with 6 bases separating them. In germline, CDR1 is MNHEY, CDR2 SVGEGT. CDR3 size: 11 residues.